The sequence of this T cell receptor (beta chain) was determined in a study of T cell repertoires in cytomegalovirus infection. Background on the study: It can be stated that public TCR beta signatures indicated CMV infection as well as a matching HLA type. Points from the study as a whole: Cumulative public TCR beta family frequency identified carriers of CMV plus the relevant HLA. The ex vivo response was dominated by HLA-C-restricted CMV-specific TCR beta clonotypes.

This clonotype came up a few times. Its antigen is not known. TCRdb called the reads again in MiXCR, with one record for every CDR3 protein. The table has about 150,000 distinct CDR3 sequences, roughly a third seen once; the top ten hold around 50%. Germline V gene data show CDR1 as SGHAT and CDR2 as FQNNGV. The V and J ends lost 5 bases and 6 bases, in that order; junction bases with no gene match: 7. The CDR3 extends over 13 amino acids. The material was CD8+ T cells from cultured PBMCs, obtained from culture after CMV antigen stimulation. The V gene is TRBV11-2, the J gene TRBJ2-7, with 7 bases lining up with TRBD1. The origin of this receptor is a human donor in good health (CMV status not recorded). Some clones in this sample may be carry-over from other donors' samples. DNA for the CDR3: TGTGCCAGCAGCCACGACAGGGCGTCCGAGCAGTACTTC. It encodes CASSHDRASEQYF.